The rows below give T cell receptor beta chains drawn from one sample of a study of Ad26.COV2.S vaccination and SARS-CoV-2 variants. Sequencing was performed with immunoSEQ multiplex PCR; in TCRdb, only in-frame clones are kept and a portion is missing. The sample lists about 680,000 clones; roughly nine tenths were seen once. The starting material was peripheral blood, obtained in a trial of Ad26.COV2.S vaccine versus placebo. The origin of the receptors is a person between 18 and 65 years old who received the Ad26.COV2.S COVID-19 vaccine or a placebo. Each CDR3 is given with its conserved first and last residue. The order of the fields is clone size, J gene, D gene, V gene, CDR3 DNA, CDR3 protein. A D gene is named only where the DNA matches it firmly. The size of a clone is reported for some rows only, either as once, few or many, or as a class for expanded clones.

once | TRBJ2-3 | NA | TRBV11-1 | TGTGCCAGCAGCACCCCGACAGTTTTCGTTACAGATACGCAGTATTTT | CASSTPTVFVTDTQYF
NA | TRBJ2-3 | NA | TRBV29-1 | TGCAGCGTCAACAAGGGCTCAGTTACAGATACGCAGTATTTT | CSVNKGSVTDTQYF
NA | TRBJ2-1 | TRBD1 | TRBV7-2 | TGTGCCAGCAGCCGGCCGGGACAGGGAGGAAGCTCCTACAATGAGCAGTTCTTC | CASSRPGQGGSSYNEQFF
NA | TRBJ1-1 | TRBD1 | TRBV10-3 | TGTGCCATCAGGAAAGGACAGGGGGCGGAGACTGAAGCTTTCTTT | CAIRKGQGAETEAFF
once | TRBJ2-7 | NA | TRBV6-2/TRBV6-3 | TGTGCCAGCAGTGGGGGCCTACCCTACGAGCAGTACTTC | CASSGGLPYEQYF
NA | TRBJ2-7 | NA | TRBV5-6 | TGTGCCAGCAGCTTGGATTCACCGTTTGAGCAGTACTTC | CASSLDSPFEQYF
once | TRBJ2-7 | NA | TRBV11-1 | TGTGCCAGCAGCCTCAGGACCCATTACGAGCAGTACTTC | CASSLRTHYEQYF
once | TRBJ1-6 | NA | TRBV2 | TGTGCCAGCAGTGAAGAACAGTCCCGGGGATCACCCCTCCACTTT | CASSEEQSRGSPLHF
NA | TRBJ2-1 | TRBD1 | TRBV25-1 | TGTGCCAGCAGTGAATATTTAGGACAGGGGCTTTCCAATGAGCAGTTCTTC | CASSEYLGQGLSNEQFF
NA | TRBJ1-1 | NA | TRBV5-1 | TGCGCCAGCAGCGGCAGAGGGGAAGCTTTCTTT | CASSGRGEAFF
NA | TRBJ2-1 | TRBD2 | TRBV6-6 | TGTGCCAGCAGTAGTCGTAGCGGGAGCAGCTACAATGAGCAGTTCTTC | CASSSRSGSSYNEQFF
NA | TRBJ1-3 | NA | TRBV19 | TGTGCCAGTAGTAGCCGGGGCCCTGGAAACACCATATATTTT | CASSSRGPGNTIYF
few | TRBJ1-4 | NA | TRBV4-2 | TGTGCCAGCAGCCCTCAGGATACTAATGAAAAACTGTTTTTT | CASSPQDTNEKLFF
NA | TRBJ1-1 | NA | TRBV2 | TGTGCCAGCAACTACGGAGACACTGAAGCTTTCTTT | CASNYGDTEAFF
NA | TRBJ2-7 | TRBD2 | TRBV7-3 | TGTGCCAGCAGCATCGACGGCGGGGGCTACGAGCAGTACTTC | CASSIDGGGYEQYF
NA | TRBJ1-1 | NA | TRBV30 | TGTGCCTGGGGGACGGCGGAGAACACTGAAGCTTTCTTT | CAWGTAENTEAFF
once | TRBJ2-1 | TRBD2 | TRBV7-9 | TGTGCCAAGACGGGACTAGCGGGAGAAGGGGAGCAGTTCTTC | CAKTGLAGEGEQFF
once | TRBJ2-3 | TRBD1 | TRBV5-1 | TGCGCCAGCAGCCCGGACAGGGAAGCAGATACGCAGTATTTT | CASSPDREADTQYF
once | TRBJ1-1 | NA | TRBV7-9 | TGTGCCAGCGGGCGAGGGACGGGGACTGAAGCTTTCTTT | CASGRGTGTEAFF
NA | TRBJ2-3 | TRBD1 | TRBV7-9 | TGTGCCAGCAGCTCAAGTAGACAGGGGGGAAGCACAGATACGCAGTATTTT | CASSSSRQGGSTDTQYF
NA | TRBJ2-7 | NA | TRBV11-2 | TGTGTCAGCAGCAAAGACTGGCCCTACGAGCAGTACTTC | CVSSKDWPYEQYF
NA | TRBJ2-5 | NA | TRBV28 | TGTGCCAGCAGTCAGAGCCGGGAGTTAGTGGAGACCCAGTACTTC | CASSQSRELVETQYF
NA | TRBJ2-7 | NA | TRBV7-9 | TGTGCCAGCCAGGGGACCTACGTAGGAGAGCAGTACTTC | CASQGTYVGEQYF
NA | TRBJ2-7 | TRBD2 | TRBV11-2 | TGTGCCAGCAGGTCCGGGGGGGGATACTACGAGCAGTACTTC | CASRSGGGYYEQYF
NA | TRBJ2-1 | TRBD2 | TRBV7-9 | TGTGCCAGCAGCTTAAAACGGGAGGGCCCCTACAATGAGCAGTTCTTC | CASSLKREGPYNEQFF
once | TRBJ2-4 | NA | TRBV6-2/TRBV6-3 | TGTGCCAGCAGTTTAAGGGGCGCGAAAAACATTCAGTACTTC | CASSLRGAKNIQYF
NA | TRBJ2-3 | NA | TRBV19 | TGTGCCAGTAGTAGGGAATCAGATACGCAGTATTTT | CASSRESDTQYF
NA | TRBJ2-5 | TRBD2 | TRBV11-3 | TGTGCCAGCAGTGGAAGCGGGGCAGAGGAGACCCAGTACTTC | CASSGSGAEETQYF
NA | TRBJ2-2 | TRBD2 | TRBV6-1 | TGTGCCAGCAGTGAACCCACCCGCCGCGGGAGCTGGGCCGGGGAGCTGTTTTTT | CASSEPTRRGSWAGELFF
NA | TRBJ2-1 | TRBD2 | TRBV29-1 | TGCAGCGGCACGCCCGGGAGGCCAATTTACAATGAGCAGTTCTTC | CSGTPGRPIYNEQFF
NA | TRBJ2-7 | NA | TRBV27 | TGTGCCAGCAGTTTACGAGGCCTCGGCGAGCAGTACTTC | CASSLRGLGEQYF
NA | TRBJ1-2 | TRBD1 | TRBV10-3 | TGTGCCATCAGTGGGACAGGGGGCGGCTATGGCTACACCTTC | CAISGTGGGYGYTF
NA | TRBJ1-1 | NA | TRBV30 | TGTGCCTGGAGGGCGGACTCCCCGAACACTGAAGCTTTCTTT | CAWRADSPNTEAFF
NA | TRBJ2-3 | TRBD2 | TRBV27 | TGTGCCAGCAGTTTGGTTGGGACTAGCGGGGGCGCAGATACGCAGTATTTT | CASSLVGTSGGADTQYF
once | TRBJ1-5 | TRBD1 | TRBV29-1 | TGCAGCACAGGGGAGGTCGGTCAGCCCCAGCATTTT | CSTGEVGQPQHF
NA | TRBJ2-7 | NA | TRBV15 | TGTGCCACCAGCAGAGTCGCCTACGAGCAGTACTTC | CATSRVAYEQYF
NA | TRBJ2-6 | TRBD1 | TRBV6-5 | TGTGCCAGCAGAGCTTCAGGGGGTGGGGCCAACGTCCTGACTTTC | CASRASGGGANVLTF
NA | TRBJ1-1 | NA | TRBV25-1 | TGTGCCAGCAGTGGGTACCCGAACACTGAAGCTTTCTTT | CASSGYPNTEAFF
NA | TRBJ2-7 | NA | TRBV18 | TGTGCCAGCTCACCTCTACCGGCCCTGTGGAAAACCGAGCAGTACTTC | CASSPLPALWKTEQYF
NA | TRBJ2-3 | TRBD1 | TRBV3-1/TRBV3-2 | TGTGCCAGCAGCCAAGTGGACAGGGCCTATACGCAGTATTTT | CASSQVDRAYTQYF
NA | TRBJ2-1 | NA | TRBV21-1 | TGTGCCAGCAGCACCCTGACCGGGGGGGGGTTCTACAATGAGCAGTTCTTC | CASSTLTGGGFYNEQFF
NA | TRBJ2-5 | NA | TRBV7-8 | TGTGCCAGCAGCTCCGCCGGACTCCCGGGGGTAGAGACCCAGTACTTC | CASSSAGLPGVETQYF
NA | TRBJ2-1 | TRBD2 | TRBV27 | TGTGCCAGCAGTGGGGGACTAGCGGGAGGAGGTCATGAGCAGTTCTTC | CASSGGLAGGGHEQFF
NA | TRBJ1-2 | NA | TRBV7-9 | TGTGCCAGCAGCCGCGGACCGCCCGCGAACTATGGCTACACCTTC | CASSRGPPANYGYTF
NA | TRBJ2-7 | TRBD2 | TRBV7-3 | TGTGCCAGCAGCTTAAGCGGGGGGGTTACGAAGCAGTACTTC | CASSLSGGVTKQYF
NA | TRBJ2-2 | TRBD2 | TRBV5-6 | TGTGCCAGCAATGTCGGTTTTGGAGCGGGGCTCGGGGAGCTGTTTTTT | CASNVGFGAGLGELFF
NA | TRBJ2-6 | NA | TRBV30 | TGTGCCTCTTTGAGGGATTTTGGGGCCAACGTCCTGACTTTC | CASLRDFGANVLTF
NA | TRBJ2-1 | TRBD2 | TRBV5-6 | TGTGCCAGCAGCTCTCAGACTAGCGGGGCTAGAGGTGGTGTCGATGAGCAGTTCTTC | CASSSQTSGARGGVDEQFF
NA | TRBJ2-5 | TRBD1 | TRBV19 | TGTGCCAGTAGTACCGGGACAGGAGCACAAGAGACCCAGTACTTC | CASSTGTGAQETQYF
NA | TRBJ2-2 | NA | TRBV7-2 | TGTGCCAGCAGCCCGAACACCGGGGAGCTGTTTTTT | CASSPNTGELFF
NA | TRBJ2-2 | NA | TRBV29-1 | TGCAGCGTTGAAGCTGGGGACACCGGGGAGCTGTTTTTT | CSVEAGDTGELFF
NA | TRBJ1-2 | NA | TRBV5-1 | TGCGCCAGCAGCTTGGACCAGGGCTCGGTGTGGGGCTACACCTTC | CASSLDQGSVWGYTF